A single sample gave rise to the 26 T cell receptor beta chains below, sequenced in a study of CD8 T cells in ankylosing spondylitis. Findings and caveats of the study: A motif in TCR beta, a set of seven to nine highly homologous variants, appeared characteristic of ankylosing spondylitis blood.

From the 5' RACE reads, TCRdb called clonotypes with MiXCR, one entry per CDR3 protein. The table has about 450,000 distinct CDR3 sequences, roughly a quarter seen once. Their antigen targets remain unknown. The sequencing input was blood, either unsorted or a sorted T cell fraction (not recorded which). The receptors stem from a male donor with ankylosing spondylitis.

This clonotype was observed a handful of times. This chain links TRBV7-2 with TRBJ2-7; 14 bases fit TRBD2. V was pared by 1 base and J by 4 bases, with 6 bases of the junction left unmatched. CDR3 length: 17 residues. CDR1 and CDR2 from the germline V gene are SGHTA and FQGNSA. CDR3 nucleotide sequence: TGTGCCAGCAGCTTAGGGGGACTAGCGGGAGAAGGATACGAGCAGTACTTC. This translates into CASSLGGLAGEGYEQYF.

The chain uses TRBV29-1 and TRBJ2-1, with 10 bases that match TRBD1. With 7 bases clipped from V and 7 bases from J, the junction kept 7 bases outside the gene matches. The germline V gene has CDR1 SQVTM and CDR2 ANQGSEA. The CDR3 length is 13 residues. CDR3 DNA: TGCAGCGCTGACAGGGGGCGCGGGAATGAGCAGTTCTTC. This translates into CSADRGRGNEQFF.

The V and J genes are TRBV20-1 and TRBJ1-5, with D possibly being TRBD1 (6 bases). The CDR3 has 14 residues. V was trimmed by 3 bases and J by 4 bases, leaving 13 bases between them. The germline CDR1 and CDR2 sequences are DFQATT and SNEGSKA (reference sequence). The CDR3 DNA sequence: TGCAGTGCTAGGGGGGCCCGGGGGAATCAGCCCCAGCATTTT. Protein product: CSARGARGNQPQHF.

This clonotype was counted between two and nine times. V usage is TRBV9 and J usage is TRBJ1-1, with 7 bases lining up with TRBD1. This CDR3 is built from 15 residues. V was clipped by 4 bases and J by 1 base; unmatched bases: 7. Germline CDR1 is SGDLS and CDR2 is YYNGEE. As DNA, the CDR3 is TGTGCCAGCAGCTTGACAGGGTCGAGGAACACTGAAGCTTTCTTT. Its translation is CASSLTGSRNTEAFF.

The J gene is TRBJ1-2, the V gene TRBV20-1; 8 bases agree with TRBD1. The V gene's germline CDR1 is DFQATT and CDR2 SNEGSKA (reference sequence). The CDR3 loop spans 14 amino acids. V trimming: 5 bases; J trimming: 0 bases; junction bases outside the gene matches: 5. For the CDR3, the DNA is TGCAGTGCTGATACAGGGGGTACTAACTATGGCTACACCTTC. Translation gives CSADTGGTNYGYTF.

The chain links TRBV11-2 to TRBJ2-5; 7 nucleotides agree with TRBD2. J was trimmed by 0 bases and V by 5 bases; bases with no gene match: 9. Germline assignment: CDR1 SGHAT and CDR2 FQNNGV. This CDR3 contains 16 residues. Written as DNA, the CDR3 is TGTGCCAGCAGCCCCGGGATCGGGAGGTACCAAGAGACCCAGTACTTC. This sequence encodes CASSPGIGRYQETQYF. Full variable domain (remainder filled in from reference TRBV11-2 and TRBJ2-5): EAGVAQSPRYKIIEKRQSVAFWCNPISGHATLYWYQQILGQGPKLLIQFQNNGVVDDSQLPKDRFSAERLKGVDSTLKIQPAKLEDSAVYLCASSPGIGRYQETQYFGPGTRLLVL.

The chain employs TRBV12-3 or TRBV12-4 and TRBJ2-3, with D possibly TRBD2 on 5 matching bases. V lost 7 bases and J 2 bases, leaving 16 bases between the germline ends. This CDR3 is 15 amino acids long. The CDR3 protein is CASTDSARDTDTQYF. CDR3 nucleotides: TGTGCCAGCACGGATTCCGCTCGGGACACAGATACGCAGTATTTT.

J is TRBJ1-1 and V is TRBV29-1; D is perhaps TRBD1 (6 bases). CDR1 and CDR2 from the germline V gene are SQVTM and ANQGSEA. V dropped 6 bases and J dropped 6 bases, with 14 bases sitting between them. CDR3 size: 12 residues. CDR3 nucleotides: TGCAGCGTATCAAGGGGGGGGGCTGAAGCTTTCTTT. Protein product: CSVSRGGAEAFF.

The sample holds a few counts of this clonotype. The CDR3 bases are TGTGCCAGCAGTCTTACAGGGGGGTTAGCCAAAAACATTCAGTACTTC. Translation gives CASSLTGGLAKNIQYF. The chain joins TRBV12-3 or TRBV12-4 to TRBJ2-4; 8 nucleotides match TRBD1. The CDR3 sequence is 16 residues long. The V segment lost 5 bases and the J segment 0 bases; nucleotides outside the gene matches: 6.

The chain couples TRBV4-2 to TRBJ1-1, with 9 bases fitting TRBD1. V was clipped by 4 bases and J by 5 bases; unmatched bases: 11. The length of the CDR3 is 16 residues. Germline V gene sequence: CDR1 LGHNA, CDR2 YNFKEQ. The CDR3 spells CASSREPGQGWTEAFF. In DNA form, the CDR3 reads TGTGCCAGCAGCCGGGAACCGGGACAGGGATGGACTGAAGCTTTCTTT.

The V and J genes are TRBV20-1 and TRBJ2-1, with 10 bases lining up with TRBD2. Germline CDR1 DFQATT, CDR2 SNEGSKA (reference sequence). The V and J ends lost 6 bases and 6 bases, in that order; junction bases with no gene match: 11. This CDR3 comprises 15 residues. CDR3 sequence reads: CSAARLAGDGNEQFF. DNA of the CDR3: TGCAGTGCCGCCCGTCTAGCGGGAGACGGCAATGAGCAGTTCTTC.

This clonotype was seen only a few times. DNA for the CDR3: TGTGCCAGCGATGTGGGGGGTACTGAGCAGTTCTTC. Translation: CASDVGGTEQFF. The chain combines TRBV2 with TRBJ2-1; possibly TRBD2 for D (6 bases). The germline V gene encodes CDR1 SNHLY and CDR2 FYNNEI. V shed 8 bases and J shed 9 bases, with 14 bases lying between them. This CDR3 has 12 amino acids.

The table lists this clonotype with a few counts. V and J are TRBV5-6 and TRBJ1-1; the match to TRBD1 covers 7 bases. Trimming cost V 4 bases and J 4 bases; bases outside gene matches: 10. Germline CDR1 is SGHDT and CDR2 is YYEEEE. The CDR3 covers 15 residues. This chain's CDR3 is CASSQQGGWVTEAFF. Here the CDR3 DNA reads TGTGCCAGCAGCCAGCAGGGGGGGTGGGTCACTGAAGCTTTCTTT.

The chain is built from TRBV6-2 or TRBV6-3 and TRBJ2-7; no definite D call. Between the trimmed V and J ends, which lost 8 bases and 4 bases, there was a span of 21 bases. The CDR3 loop spans 15 amino acids. CDR1 MNHEY and CDR2 SVGEGT come from the germline V gene. This CDR3 reads CASARSGDGDYEQYV. CDR3 in DNA: TGTGCCAGCGCTAGGAGTGGGGATGGGGATTACGAGCAGTACGTC.

The table lists this clonotype with a few counts. The genes are TRBV12-3 or TRBV12-4 and TRBJ2-3; 8 bases line up with TRBD2. This CDR3 has 13 residues. Trimming at V came to 6 bases and at J to 1 base, leaving 0 bases not matched to a gene. The CDR3 is CASRLAGTDTQYF. CDR3 sequence (DNA): TGTGCCAGCAGACTAGCGGGCACAGATACGCAGTATTTT.

Only a few counts were recorded for this clonotype. The chain joins TRBV20-1 to TRBJ2-1; D might be TRBD2 (6 bases). Trimming removed 2 bases at V and 7 bases at J, with 15 bases between. The CDR3 loop spans 14 amino acids. Germline V CDR1 and CDR2: DFQATT, SNEGSKA (reference sequence). The CDR3 sequence: CSARSGRFWNEQFF. CDR3 DNA sequence: TGCAGTGCTAGATCAGGGAGGTTTTGGAATGAGCAGTTCTTC.

This clonotype was picked up one time. V is TRBV20-1 and J is TRBJ2-7; TRBD2 might be the D (6 bases). This CDR3 has 15 amino acids. Trimming removed 0 bases from V and 2 bases from J, with 14 bases in between. Germline V gives CDR1 DFQATT, CDR2 SNEGSKA (reference sequence). The CDR3 DNA follows: TGCAGTGCTAGAGATCGACCTAGCGCCGCCTACGAGCAGTACTTC. Translation: CSARDRPSAAYEQYF.

This clonotype was detected a few times. The gene calls are TRBV18 and TRBJ1-4; D gene ambiguous. There are 13 residues in the CDR3. CDR1 KGHSH and CDR2 LQKENI come from the germline V gene. Trimming stripped 0 bases from V and 6 bases from J, with 5 bases between. CDR3 DNA: TGTGCCAGCTCACCACCGACGGATGAAAAACTGTTTTTT. Translation: CASSPPTDEKLFF.

This clonotype was detected only a few times. The chain combines TRBV20-1 with TRBJ1-5, with D uncertain. From germline, CDR1 is DFQATT and CDR2 SNEGSKA (reference sequence). The ends were cut back, 0 bases at V and 0 bases at J, with 6 bases in the middle. The CDR3 length is 14 residues. CDR3: CSARDPFSNQPQHF. DNA of the CDR3: TGCAGTGCTAGAGACCCTTTTAGCAATCAGCCCCAGCATTTT.

Many counts were recorded for this clonotype. This chain joins TRBV12-3 or TRBV12-4 and TRBJ2-3, with 14 bases matching TRBD2. The V segment lost 6 bases and the J segment 5 bases; nucleotides outside the gene matches: 4. CDR3 length: 15 residues. The CDR3 is CASSRLAGGGDTQYF. The CDR3 DNA reads TGTGCCAGCAGCCGACTAGCGGGAGGGGGAGATACGCAGTATTTT.

This clonotype was recorded a few times. V and J are TRBV3-1 and TRBJ2-3; possible D gene TRBD2, 5 bases. This CDR3 spans 16 amino acids. The germline V and J ends were trimmed by 5 bases and 1 base, with 16 bases remaining between them. The germline V gene has CDR1 LGHDT and CDR2 YNNKEL (reference sequence). CDR3 loop: CASSASRDGGTDTQYF. In nucleotides, the CDR3 is TGTGCCAGCAGCGCCTCGCGAGACGGGGGCACAGATACGCAGTATTTT.

This chain uses TRBV6-1 with TRBJ2-5; TRBD1 matches at 8 bases. This CDR3 comprises 15 residues. V dropped 5 bases and J dropped 5; count of bases not matched to a gene: 10. From germline, CDR1 is MNHNS and CDR2 SASEGT. CDR3 in amino acids: CASSPITGGAETQYF. The CDR3 DNA reads TGTGCCAGCAGTCCAATAACAGGGGGAGCGGAGACCCAGTACTTC.

This clonotype has just a few counts. This sequence joins TRBV20-1 and TRBJ2-3; D tentatively reads TRBD1 or TRBD2 (5 bases each). Looked up from germline, CDR1 is DFQATT and CDR2 is SNEGSKA (reference sequence). The CDR3 contains 15 residues. The V end lost 6 bases, the J end lost 1 base, and 17 bases lay between the germline ends. In DNA form, the CDR3 reads TGCAGTGCCACCCTCCGGGGCGACCGCACAGATACGCAGTATTTT. It is translated as CSATLRGDRTDTQYF.

This clonotype was seen more than once but under ten times. This chain links TRBV27 with TRBJ2-2, with 14 bases fitting TRBD2. Germline CDR1 reads MNHEY; CDR2 reads SMNVEV (reference sequence). V lost 5 bases to trimming and J lost 5 bases; unmatched junction nucleotides: 10. This CDR3 has 18 amino acids. In DNA, the CDR3 is TGTGCCAGCAGTCGGGGACTAGCGGGAGCAGGCAGGACCGGGGAGCTGTTTTTT. As protein: CASSRGLAGAGRTGELFF.

This chain connects TRBV20-1 to TRBJ1-1; the D is unclear. Trimming stripped 5 bases from V and 0 bases from J, with 13 bases between. The CDR3 has 14 amino acids. Germline CDR1 reads DFQATT; CDR2 reads SNEGSKA (reference sequence). The CDR3 loop reads CSAAGGRMNTEAFF. CDR3 DNA sequence: TGCAGTGCTGCGGGAGGGAGAATGAACACTGAAGCTTTCTTT.

The chain has TRBV11-3 and TRBJ1-1; D call uncertain. The V and J ends lost 1 base and 4 bases respectively, with 10 bases between them. The CDR3 covers 14 residues. The V gene's germline CDR1 is SGHNT and CDR2 YENEEA. CDR3 bases: TGTGCCAGCAGCTTAGGACCAGCGAGCACTGAAGCTTTCTTT. Encoded protein: CASSLGPASTEAFF.